A single sample is the source of the 13 T cell receptor beta chains below, sequenced in a study of blood T cell repertoires in COVID-19. Measured with immunoSEQ multiplex PCR; TCRdb has only the in-frame clones, and not every one. Of approximately 90,000 clones detected, less than 90% appear once; the ten largest clones hold over 15%. The sample comprised peripheral blood. The receptors were sampled from a woman older than 75 with acute or convalescent COVID-19.

The rearrangement uses TRBV19 and TRBJ1-4; D call uncertain. The CDR3 contains 13 residues. Germline values: CDR1 LNHDA, CDR2 SQIVND (reference sequence). V lost 5 bases and J lost 5, with 9 bases in between. The CDR3 DNA follows: TGTGCCAGTAGTCGAGCACGAAATGAAAAACTGTTTTTT. This codes for CASSRARNEKLFF. The entire variable domain, with the rest obtained from reference TRBV19 and TRBJ1-4, is as follows: DGGITQSPKYLFRKEGQNVTLSCEQNLNHDAMYWYRQDPGQGLRLIYYSQIVNDFQKGDIAEGYSVSREKKESFPLTVTSAQKNPTAFYLCASSRARNEKLFFGSGTQLSVL.

The chain uses TRBV9 and TRBJ2-5; the match to TRBD2 covers 12 bases. The CDR3 has 15 residues. CDR1 and CDR2 (germline): SGDLS, YYNGEE. The ends lost 4 bases at V and 2 bases at J; junction bases unmatched: 3. The CDR3 spells CASSYGTSGQETQYF. CDR3 nucleotide sequence: TGTGCCAGCAGCTACGGGACTAGCGGGCAAGAGACCCAGTACTTC.

This sequence joins TRBV7-3 and TRBJ2-3; D possibly corresponds to TRBD2 (5 bases). Between the trimmed V and J ends, which lost 2 bases and 6 bases, there was a span of 12 bases. Germline V gene sequence: CDR1 SGHTA, CDR2 FQGTGA. CDR3 length: 14 residues. The CDR3 reads CASSLVGSGDTQYF. The CDR3 coding sequence is TGTGCCAGCAGCTTAGTAGGGAGTGGTGATACGCAGTATTTT.

This chain uses TRBV19 with TRBJ1-1, with a tentative D call TRBD1 (6 bases). V lost 7 bases to trimming and J lost 4 bases, with 7 bases between them. This CDR3 has 11 residues. Germline CDR1 and CDR2: LNHDA and SQIVND (reference sequence). The CDR3 nucleotides are TGTGCCAGTAACAGGGCCACTGAAGCTTTCTTT. As protein: CASNRATEAFF. Using reference TRBV19 and TRBJ1-1 for the parts outside the CDR3, the full variable domain is DGGITQSPKYLFRKEGQNVTLSCEQNLNHDAMYWYRQDPGQGLRLIYYSQIVNDFQKGDIAEGYSVSREKKESFPLTVTSAQKNPTAFYLCASNRATEAFFGQGTRLTVV.

CDR3 in amino acids: CASSLRWGLAVDRKGETQYF. DNA of the CDR3: TGTGCCAGCAGTTTAAGGTGGGGACTAGCGGTGGACCGGAAGGGGGAGACCCAGTACTTC. V usage is TRBV27 and J usage is TRBJ2-5; 11 positions match TRBD2. CDR1 and CDR2 (germline): MNHEY, SMNVEV (reference sequence). V lost 2 bases, J lost 5 bases, and 19 bases stayed unmatched. This CDR3 has 20 amino acids.

J is TRBJ1-2 and V is TRBV6-5; TRBD1 agrees at 10 bases. The CDR3 is made up of 13 amino acids. V shed 6 bases and J 7 bases; nucleotides not matched to a gene: 5. Germline V lookup: CDR1 MNHEY, CDR2 SVGAGI. The CDR3 sequence is CASRGQGLGGYTF. The DNA of the CDR3 is TGTGCCAGCAGGGGACAGGGGCTCGGTGGCTACACCTTC.

The gene calls are TRBV18 and TRBJ2-3, with 7 nucleotides matching TRBD1. Unmatched junction bases numbered 11, after V lost 3 bases and J lost 5 bases. This CDR3 has 16 residues. Germline V gene lookup returns CDR1 KGHSH and CDR2 LQKENI. DNA of the CDR3: TGTGCCAGCTCACCGAGGGCGGACAGGAGCGGAGATACGCAGTATTTT. It encodes CASSPRADRSGDTQYF.

This chain uses TRBV4-1 with TRBJ2-7; D is ambiguous. This CDR3 has 14 residues. From germline, CDR1 is MGHRA and CDR2 YSYEKL. The V end lost 4 bases, the J end lost 3 bases, and 13 bases lay between the germline ends. In DNA, the CDR3 is TGCGCCAGCAGCCCGGGTCAAGATCGCTACGAGCAGTACTTC. Amino acids: CASSPGQDRYEQYF.

The V gene is TRBV14, the J gene TRBJ1-2; 8 positions agree with TRBD1. With 1 base clipped from V and 8 bases from J, the junction kept 6 bases outside the gene matches. The germline V gene has CDR1 SGHDN and CDR2 FVKESK. This CDR3 contains 14 residues. This CDR3 reads CASSQGTGIGGYTF. The CDR3 DNA follows: TGTGCCAGCAGCCAAGGGACAGGGATTGGCGGCTACACCTTC. The variable domain in full, with the rest retrieved from reference TRBV14 and TRBJ1-2, is EAGVTQFPSHSVIEKGQTVTLRCDPISGHDNLYWYRRVMGKEIKFLLHFVKESKQDESGMPNNRFLAERTGGTYSTLKVQPAELEDSGVYFCASSQGTGIGGYTFGSGTRLTVV.

V and J are TRBV27 and TRBJ2-1; 11 positions agree with TRBD2. J gave up 5 bases and V 0 bases, and 6 bases lay outside the gene matches. The length of the CDR3 is 17 residues. Germline loops: CDR1 MNHEY, CDR2 SMNVEV (reference sequence). The CDR3 DNA reads TGTGCCAGCAGTTTATCGAACCTAGCGGGGGGCCACAATGAGCAGTTCTTC. It yields the protein CASSLSNLAGGHNEQFF.

This rearrangement joins TRBV5-8 to TRBJ2-3; D might be TRBD2 (6 bases). V lost 4 bases and J lost 11, with 20 bases in between. The V gene's germline CDR1 is SGHTS and CDR2 YDEGEE. The CDR3 is made up of 14 amino acids. The CDR3 bases are TGTGCCAGCAGCCATATTACTCGGGACTCCCGGCAGTATTTT. Residues: CASSHITRDSRQYF.

This chain connects TRBV7-2 to TRBJ2-7; no definite D call. V gave up 1 base and J gave up 4 bases, with 8 bases separating them. The CDR3 is 13 amino acids. Germline lookup yields CDR1 SGHTA and CDR2 FQGNSA. The CDR3 nucleotides are TGTGCCAGCAGCTTAGTCATGGAGTACGAGCAGTACTTC. Amino acid sequence: CASSLVMEYEQYF.

The genes are TRBV30 and TRBJ2-7; TRBD1 matches at 7 bases. V lost 1 base, J lost 3 bases, and 0 bases stayed unmatched. This CDR3 has 12 residues. Per the germline V gene, CDR1 is GTSNPN and CDR2 is SVGIG (reference sequence). CDR3 region: CAWSGQGYEQYF. DNA of the CDR3: TGTGCCTGGAGTGGACAGGGCTACGAGCAGTACTTC.